These 12 T cell receptor beta chains came from one sample sequenced in a study of beta chain features in type 1 diabetes. Every isolated RNA sample was fully reverse transcribed, so sequencing captured expressed TCRB transcripts. Data came from immunoSEQ multiplex PCR; TCRdb stores just in-frame clones and leaves some out. The profile shows 310,000 or so clones, 9.3% of them singletons. Study-level points and caveats: All four CD4+ subsets of Type 1 diabetes patients contained TCRB CDR3s that were moderately but significantly shorter.

These TCRs are of unknown antigen specificity. The sequenced material came from central memory CD4+ T cells from blood. The receptors come from a man aged 25 to 45 with type 1 diabetes.

This clone was picked up a small number of times. V and J are TRBV2 and TRBJ1-2; the match to TRBD1 covers 11 bases. After removal of 6 bases from V and 7 bases from J, the junction contained 7 bases not matched to a gene. The germline V gene has CDR1 SNHLY and CDR2 FYNNEI. The length of the CDR3 is 14 residues. This CDR3 reads CASRRGQGVGGYTF. The CDR3 DNA reads as TGTGCCAGCAGGCGGGGACAGGGGGTTGGTGGCTACACCTTC.

The rearrangement links TRBV5-1 to TRBJ2-5, with 8 nucleotides matching TRBD1. The V segment lost 2 bases and the J segment 3 bases; nucleotides outside the gene matches: 9. In germline, CDR1 is SGHRS, CDR2 YFSETQ. This CDR3 has 16 residues. Written as DNA, the CDR3 is TGCGCCAGCAGCTTAACAGAAACAGGGGGAGAAGAGACCCAGTACTTC. Translation: CASSLTETGGEETQYF.

This clone was detected only a few times. The gene calls are TRBV11-3 and TRBJ2-1; the match to TRBD2 covers 9 bases. The germline V gene has CDR1 SGHNT and CDR2 YENEEA. CDR3 length equals 15 residues. The junction had 9 bases not matched to a gene; V was cut back by 6 bases and J by 6 bases. CDR3 loop: CASSPGASGVNEQFF. CDR3 nucleotides: TGTGCCAGCAGTCCAGGGGCTAGCGGGGTCAATGAGCAGTTCTTC.

This clone was counted between two and nine times. V usage is TRBV6-5 and J usage is TRBJ2-7; TRBD1 is a possible D gene (5 bases). V was cut by 7 bases and J by 2 bases, with 12 bases left in between. Germline-derived CDR1 and CDR2 are MNHEY and SVGAGI. This CDR3 contains 13 residues. CDR3: CASTSDSTYEQYF. DNA for the CDR3: TGTGCCAGCACCTCCGACAGCACCTACGAGCAGTACTTC.

The rearrangement joins TRBV11-2 to TRBJ2-2; possibly TRBD1 for D (6 bases). This CDR3 comprises 15 residues. The V end lost 1 base, the J end lost 6 bases, and 12 bases lay between the germline ends. Germline CDR1 is SGHAT and CDR2 is FQNNGV. Here the CDR3 DNA reads TGTGCCAGCAGCTTAGGGACAGTAATGGCCGGGGAGCTGTTTTTT. Translation: CASSLGTVMAGELFF.

This clone was counted a few times. The V gene is TRBV9, the J gene TRBJ2-3; 9 bases match TRBD2. Trimming removed 2 bases from V and 2 bases from J; junction bases left unmatched: 6. Per the germline V gene, CDR1 is SGDLS and CDR2 is YYNGEE. CDR3 length: 16 amino acids. CDR3 region: CASSVTSGLPTDTQYF. CDR3 nucleotides: TGTGCCAGCAGCGTGACTAGCGGATTACCCACAGATACGCAGTATTTT.

The table lists this clone with a few counts. The chain has TRBV11-2 and TRBJ1-5; D not resolved. V gave up 0 bases and J gave up 6 bases, with 9 bases separating them. CDR3 size: 14 residues. The germline CDR1 and CDR2 sequences are SGHAT and FQNNGV. The CDR3, as DNA: TGTGCCAGCAGCTTAGAGGGTTTAGGTCAGCCCCAGCATTTT. Residues: CASSLEGLGQPQHF.

This clone showed up many times. The same CDR3 arises from other DNA sequences in this sample as well. The chain is built from TRBV29-1 and TRBJ2-2, with 7 bases fitting TRBD1. Germline assignment: CDR1 SQVTM and CDR2 ANQGSEA. The V and J ends lost 3 bases and 1 base, in that order; junction bases with no gene match: 2. This CDR3 comprises 14 residues. The CDR3 here is CSVEGTENTGELFF. In DNA form, the CDR3 reads TGCAGCGTTGAGGGGACAGAGAACACCGGGGAGCTGTTTTTT.

The table lists this clone with a few counts. The chain uses TRBV20-1 and TRBJ2-1, with D possibly TRBD2 on 6 matching bases. The germline V gene encodes CDR1 DFQATT and CDR2 SNEGSKA (reference sequence). Trimming stripped 5 bases from V and 15 bases from J, with 17 bases between. This CDR3 spans 11 amino acids. The CDR3 loop is CSAEESGLTFF. For the CDR3, the DNA is TGCAGTGCTGAAGAATCCGGACTAACGTTCTTC.

The V and J genes are TRBV30 and TRBJ2-3; 11 positions match TRBD1. Germline lookup yields CDR1 GTSNPN and CDR2 SVGIG (reference sequence). Germline trimming cut 0 bases from V and 3 bases from J; bases unmatched to any gene: 2. The CDR3 is 15 amino acids. CDR3 sequence: CAWSVGQGATDTQYF. The DNA of the CDR3 is TGTGCCTGGAGTGTCGGACAGGGGGCAACAGATACGCAGTATTTT.

This clone was counted only a few times. The chain carries TRBV5-6 and TRBJ1-3; D is unclear. The CDR3 has 14 residues. CDR1 is SGHDT, CDR2 YYEEEE, per germline. Trimming shortened V by 3 bases and J by 5 bases, and 12 bases separated the two germline ends. The CDR3 region has the DNA TGTGCCAGCAGCTGGACCACGGCGAGAAACACCATATATTTT. Translation: CASSWTTARNTIYF.

This clone was observed a few times. This sequence joins TRBV7-9 and TRBJ1-1; D gene ambiguous. CDR1 SEHNR and CDR2 FQNEAQ come from the germline V gene (reference sequence). V lost 3 bases and J lost 0, with 5 bases in between. The CDR3 is 13 amino acids. The CDR3 spells CASSFQMNTEAFF. CDR3 DNA: TGTGCCAGCAGCTTCCAGATGAACACTGAAGCTTTCTTT.